The 2 T cell receptor beta chains reported below all come from one sample, sequenced in a study of tumor-infiltrating lymphocytes in localized non-small cell lung cancer. Clones were sequenced by immunoSEQ multiplex PCR, and TCRdb holds only the in-frame ones, with some missing. Found here are 12,000 to 15,000 clones, roughly 79% of them singletons; the top ten hold approximately 2.6%. The sequenced sample consisted of lung tumor tissue. These receptors were collected from a human donor with non-small cell lung cancer.

This rearrangement joins TRBV28 to TRBJ1-5; 8 positions agree with TRBD1. CDR1 and CDR2 (germline): MDHEN, SYDVKM. Trimming removed 2 bases from V and 2 bases from J; junction bases left unmatched: 5. The CDR3 spans 16 residues. The DNA of the CDR3 is TGTGCCAGCAGTTTACAGACAGGGGTGGGCAATCAGCCCCAGCATTTT. It encodes CASSLQTGVGNQPQHF.

The rearrangement joins TRBV5-8 to TRBJ2-2; 8 bases match TRBD2. The CDR3 consists of 15 residues. Germline V lookup: CDR1 SGHTS, CDR2 YDEGEE. After removal of 4 bases from V and 5 bases from J, the junction contained 7 bases not matched to a gene. CDR3 residues: CASSRLAGRTGELFF. The CDR3 DNA reads as TGTGCCAGCAGCCGCTTAGCGGGACGGACCGGGGAGCTGTTTTTT.